Shown below are 20 T cell receptor beta chains from a single sample sequenced in a study of cytomegalovirus exposure and HLA in healthy donors. The method was immunoSEQ multiplex PCR; TCRdb's version includes in-frame clones alone and lacks a portion of them. The table shows about 270,000 clones, with about 86% occurring only once. Sequenced material: PBMCs. Every receptor here comes from a woman between 18 and 29 years old in good health and CMV-seronegative.

The rearrangement uses TRBV10-3 and TRBJ2-7, with a weak D call TRBD2 (5 bases). The V end was cut by 8 bases, the J end by 1 base, with 15 bases between. CDR1 is ENHRY and CDR2 is SYGVKD in the germline V gene. This CDR3 is built from 14 residues. CDR3: CAIGRRAGSYEQYF. The CDR3 region has the DNA TGTGCCATCGGTCGGCGGGCAGGATCCTACGAGCAGTACTTC.

This clone was picked up a small number of times. The genes are TRBV4-1 and TRBJ2-7; TRBD2 aligns across 13 bases. The CDR3 runs 16 residues. Trimming cost V 2 bases and J 3 bases; bases outside gene matches: 4. Germline CDR1 MGHRA, CDR2 YSYEKL. CDR3 amino acids: CASSQILAGGLYEQYF. CDR3 coding DNA: TGCGCCAGCAGCCAAATACTAGCGGGAGGGCTCTACGAGCAGTACTTC.

With regard to this clone: Sequence at one end of the junction differs from germline and may be a read error. The chain is built from TRBV6-8 and TRBJ1-4; D call uncertain. The germline gives CDR1 MNHGY, CDR2 SAAAGT. This CDR3 has 9 amino acids. The CDR3 reads CASSYHRDF. The CDR3 DNA reads as TGTGCCAGCAGTTATCATCGGGATTTT.

CDR3 coding DNA: TGTGCCAGCAGTGAACAGGGTCAGCTGGCCGGGGAGCTGTTTTTT. Protein: CASSEQGQLAGELFF. This chain links TRBV25-1 with TRBJ2-2, with a weak D call TRBD1 (5 bases). Trimming removed 2 bases from V and 6 bases from J, with 13 bases in between. The CDR3 has 15 amino acids. The germline V gene has CDR1 MGHDK and CDR2 SYGVNS. Supplemented by reference TRBV25-1 and TRBJ2-2, the full variable domain reads EADIYQTPRYLVIGTGKKITLECSQTMGHDKMYWYQQDPGMELHLIHYSYGVNSTEKGDLSSESTVSRIRTEHFPLTLESARPSHTSQYLCASSEQGQLAGELFFGEGSRLTVL.

The count of this clone is one. The chain couples TRBV23-1 to TRBJ1-5; 7 bases are shared with TRBD1. TRBV23-1 is placed among ORFs of uncertain function. CDR3 size: 16 residues. J lost 4 bases, V lost 2 bases, and 8 bases had no gene match. DNA for the CDR3: TGCGCCAGCAGTCAAAAGGGACAGAACCTGAATCAGCCCCAGCATTTT. Translating gives CASSQKGQNLNQPQHF.

This rearrangement joins TRBV10-3 to TRBJ2-7, with TRBD2 identical over 7 bases. Per germline, CDR1 ENHRY and CDR2 SYGVKD. This CDR3 contains 14 residues. V trimming: 7 bases; J trimming: 5 bases; junction bases outside the gene matches: 11. The CDR3 coding sequence is TGTGCCATCAAGGTCATGGCGGGGGTCAACGAGCAGTACTTC. Translating it yields CAIKVMAGVNEQYF.

The gene calls are TRBV5-4 and TRBJ1-2, with 9 nucleotides matching TRBD1. CDR1 SGHNT and CDR2 YYREEE come from the germline V gene (reference sequence). This CDR3 has 15 amino acids. The trim removed 4 bases at V and 8 bases at J, leaving 12 bases unmatched. CDR3 sequence (DNA): TGTGCCAGCAGCCCCTTACGGGGGACAGGGAAAGGCTACACCTTC. The encoded protein is CASSPLRGTGKGYTF.

V usage is TRBV30 and J usage is TRBJ1-1, with a possible D match to TRBD1 (5 bases). The CDR3 spans 12 residues. Per the germline V gene, CDR1 is GTSNPN and CDR2 is SVGIG (reference sequence). The V and J ends lost 4 bases and 2 bases respectively, with 8 bases between them. The CDR3 loop reads CAWKDINTEAFF. The CDR3 DNA sequence: TGTGCCTGGAAGGACATTAACACTGAAGCTTTCTTT.

The V and J genes are TRBV4-3 and TRBJ1-2, with D unresolved. This CDR3 is 16 amino acids long. Trimming pared 0 bases from V and 3 bases from J, leaving 14 bases between. CDR1 is LGHNA, CDR2 YSLEER, per germline. The CDR3 nucleotides read TGCGCCAGCAGCCAAGACATGGTCCGTCCGGACTATGGCTACACCTTC. As protein: CASSQDMVRPDYGYTF.

The V call is TRBV5-1, the J call TRBJ2-4; TRBD2 matches 7 bases. Germline CDR1 is SGHRS and CDR2 is YFSETQ. The CDR3 covers 15 residues. The trim removed 4 bases at V and 2 bases at J, leaving 6 bases unmatched. DNA for the CDR3: TGCGCCAGCAGCCCCACCGGGGGGTCCAAAAACATTCAGTACTTC. Residues: CASSPTGGSKNIQYF.

The gene calls are TRBV7-9 and TRBJ2-2; D remains ambiguous. Trimming took 3 bases from V and 5 from J, leaving 4 bases between them. The CDR3 contains 12 residues. Germline V gene data show CDR1 as SEHNR and CDR2 as FQNEAQ (reference sequence). DNA of the CDR3: TGTGCCAGCAGCTTTCAGACCGGGGAGCTGTTTTTT. It is translated as CASSFQTGELFF.

The chain has TRBV29-1 and TRBJ1-1; 7 positions match TRBD1. Germline lookup yields CDR1 SQVTM and CDR2 ANQGSEA. The J segment lost 0 bases and the V segment lost 1 base, leaving 2 bases of the junction unmatched. The CDR3 runs to 14 residues. The CDR3 protein is CSVEAGTVNTEAFF. The CDR3 region has the DNA TGCAGCGTTGAAGCCGGGACAGTGAACACTGAAGCTTTCTTT.

V is TRBV9 and J is TRBJ2-7; a weak D match, TRBD1 (6 bases). Germline values: CDR1 SGDLS, CDR2 YYNGEE. V gave up 4 bases and J gave up 7 bases, with 27 bases separating them. This CDR3 comprises 17 residues. The CDR3 region has the DNA TGTGCCAGCAGCCAGGGGACGCTAGGTCAGTTTGGGAGTGAGCAGTACTTC. This gives the protein CASSQGTLGQFGSEQYF.

This clone was seen only a few times. CDR3 DNA: TGTGCCAGCAGCGCTGACGGGAGCTCCTACAATGAGCAGTTCTTC. Translated: CASSADGSSYNEQFF. The chain employs TRBV9 and TRBJ2-1, with D possibly matching TRBD2 (6 bases). Germline lookup yields CDR1 SGDLS and CDR2 YYNGEE. There are 15 residues in the CDR3. V was cut by 3 bases and J by 0 bases, with 10 bases left in between.

The V and J genes are TRBV6-5 and TRBJ1-2, with 9 bases that match TRBD1. There are 14 residues in the CDR3. The V gene's germline CDR1 is MNHEY and CDR2 SVGAGI. J lost 8 bases, V lost 2 bases, and 6 bases had no gene match. CDR3 residues: CASSYDRGVGGYTF. CDR3 in DNA: TGTGCCAGCAGTTACGACAGGGGGGTGGGAGGCTACACCTTC.

The chain couples TRBV18 to TRBJ2-6; a weak D match, TRBD1 (6 bases). V was trimmed by 0 bases and J by 1 base, leaving 7 bases between them. Germline V CDR1 and CDR2: KGHSH, LQKENI. This CDR3 is built from 16 residues. The chain's CDR3 is CASSPPTGSGANVLTF. The CDR3, as DNA: TGTGCCAGCTCACCACCGACAGGTTCTGGGGCCAACGTCCTGACTTTC.

CDR3 loop: CASRYLRGTYEQYF. CDR3 sequence (DNA): TGCGCCAGCCGTTACCTCAGGGGTACCTACGAGCAGTACTTC. The chain employs TRBV5-1 and TRBJ2-7, with D tentatively TRBD1 (6 bases). Trimming left V 7 bases short and J 2 bases short, with 16 bases between. The V gene's germline CDR1 is SGHRS and CDR2 YFSETQ. The CDR3 contains 14 residues.

The chain uses TRBV7-9 and TRBJ1-2; D unclear. The germline gives CDR1 SEHNR, CDR2 FQNEAQ (reference sequence). This CDR3 region has 17 residues. Trimming cost V 5 bases and J 1 base, with 20 bases left between them. In DNA, the CDR3 is TGTGCCAGCAGCCCCGCGGGAGCAGAAGACGGTAACTATGGCTACACCTTC. Encoded protein: CASSPAGAEDGNYGYTF.

This chain uses TRBV5-6 with TRBJ2-7; TRBD2 matches at 9 bases. The germline V gene encodes CDR1 SGHDT and CDR2 YYEEEE. Trimming removed 1 base from V and 1 base from J; junction bases left unmatched: 3. The CDR3 extends over 15 amino acids. The CDR3 spells CASSLRLAGSYEQYF. DNA of the CDR3: TGTGCCAGCAGCTTGCGGCTAGCGGGGTCCTACGAGCAGTACTTC.

The chain has TRBV30 and TRBJ1-2; TRBD1 is a possible D gene (5 bases). This CDR3 contains 12 residues. Germline CDR1 and CDR2: GTSNPN and SVGIG (reference sequence). The V and J ends lost 4 bases and 6 bases respectively, with 12 bases between them. CDR3 DNA sequence: TGTGCCTGGACGTTAAACAGGAATGGCTACACCTTC. Its translation: CAWTLNRNGYTF.